The 14 T cell receptor beta chains below come from one sample, sequenced in a study of blood T cell repertoires in COVID-19. Repertoires were generated with immunoSEQ multiplex PCR, while TCRdb's copy carries only in-frame clones and drops some. This table has roughly 20,000 clones, more than 85% appearing once. The specimen sequenced was peripheral blood. These receptors all stem from a human donor in a cohort sampled during active COVID-19.

This chain joins TRBV10-3 and TRBJ2-3; D is possibly TRBD2 (5 bases). V lost 4 bases and J 5 bases, leaving 10 bases between the germline ends. Germline CDR1 ENHRY, CDR2 SYGVKD. This CDR3 has 13 residues. In DNA, the CDR3 is TGTGCCATCAGTGCGGACTTCAGAGATACGCAGTATTTT. Protein sequence: CAISADFRDTQYF.

The rearrangement joins TRBV9 to TRBJ2-3; possible D gene TRBD1, 6 bases. This CDR3 is 15 amino acids long. The germline gives CDR1 SGDLS, CDR2 YYNGEE. Trimming shortened V by 2 bases and J by 0 bases, and 10 bases separated the two germline ends. The CDR3 sequence: CASSVTDSSTDTQYF. Here the CDR3 DNA reads TGTGCCAGCAGCGTGACGGACAGTAGCACAGATACGCAGTATTTT.

J is TRBJ2-5 and V is TRBV7-2; 7 nucleotides align to TRBD2. J gave up 5 bases and V 2 bases, and 11 bases lay outside the gene matches. CDR1 SGHTA and CDR2 FQGNSA come from the germline V gene. This CDR3 has 16 residues. CDR3 in DNA: TGTGCCAGCAGCTTAAGGCGGATGCGGGAGTGGGAGACCCAGTACTTC. The encoded protein is CASSLRRMREWETQYF.

The chain couples TRBV29-1 to TRBJ1-1, with 8 bases fitting TRBD1. V dropped 8 bases and J dropped 1; count of bases not matched to a gene: 6. CDR1 and CDR2 (germline): SQVTM, ANQGSEA. CDR3 length: 13 residues. DNA of the CDR3: TGCAGCACATGGACAGGGAGGAACACTGAAGCTTTCTTT. Amino acids: CSTWTGRNTEAFF.

The chain has TRBV19 and TRBJ2-6, with D uncertain. CDR1 is LNHDA and CDR2 is SQIVND in the germline V gene (reference sequence). The CDR3 runs to 14 residues. The germline V and J ends were trimmed by 8 bases and 2 bases, with 10 bases remaining between them. The CDR3 loop reads CASSTDAGANVLTF. CDR3 DNA sequence: TGTGCCAGTTCCACAGATGCTGGGGCCAACGTCCTGACTTTC.

The V gene is TRBV5-1, the J gene TRBJ2-7; TRBD2 aligns across 9 bases. Germline CDR1 is SGHRS and CDR2 is YFSETQ. CDR3 size: 13 residues. J lost 6 bases, V lost 0 bases, and 1 base had no gene match. As DNA, the CDR3 is TGCGCCAGCAGCTTGGGGCGGGAGGGCGAGCAGTACTTC. It translates to CASSLGREGEQYF.

The chain has TRBV28 and TRBJ2-3; 12 bases map to TRBD2. CDR1 MDHEN and CDR2 SYDVKM come from the germline V gene. This CDR3 region has 15 residues. V was clipped by 5 bases and J by 2 bases; unmatched bases: 2. The CDR3 region has the DNA TGTGCCAGCAGTCCTAGCGGGAGGGTCACAGATACGCAGTATTTT. Protein product: CASSPSGRVTDTQYF.

V gene TRBV2 combines with J gene TRBJ2-1, with 12 bases lining up with TRBD2. With 8 bases clipped from V and 6 bases from J, the junction kept 8 bases outside the gene matches. Per germline, CDR1 SNHLY and CDR2 FYNNEI. The CDR3 is made up of 15 amino acids. CDR3 sequence (DNA): TGTGCCAGCGCTGAGACTAGCGGGAGTTTCAATGAGCAGTTCTTC. It codes for CASAETSGSFNEQFF.

This chain uses TRBV6-5 with TRBJ1-6; TRBD1 aligns across 9 bases. V gave up 6 bases and J gave up 7 bases; unmatched junction bases: 7. The CDR3 length is 15 residues. Germline V CDR1 and CDR2: MNHEY, SVGAGI. CDR3 region: CASRMTGGENSPLHF. CDR3 in DNA: TGTGCCAGCAGGATGACAGGGGGGGAAAATTCACCCCTCCACTTT.

Here the CDR3 DNA reads TGTGCCACCAGCAGACAGGGCTCTGGGGCCAACGTCCTGACTTTC. This translates into CATSRQGSGANVLTF. The chain combines TRBV15 with TRBJ2-6, with a possible D match to TRBD1 (5 bases). CDR1 is LNHNV and CDR2 is YYDKDF in the germline V gene (reference sequence). The CDR3 is made up of 15 amino acids. Trimming cost V 2 bases and J 0 bases, with 5 bases left between them.

The rearrangement uses TRBV28 and TRBJ2-1; 13 nucleotides align to TRBD2. The V gene's germline CDR1 is MDHEN and CDR2 SYDVKM. Trimming removed 5 bases from V and 9 bases from J; junction bases left unmatched: 16. The CDR3 covers 18 residues. CDR3 protein: CASSSPRTSGRENGEQFF. The CDR3, as DNA: TGTGCCAGCAGTAGCCCCCGGACTAGCGGGAGAGAAAATGGTGAGCAGTTCTTC.

The sample holds a few counts of this clone. The chain has TRBV28 and TRBJ1-4; 7 nucleotides line up with TRBD1. V lost 5 bases, J lost 8 bases, and 11 bases stayed unmatched. Germline V gene sequence: CDR1 MDHEN, CDR2 SYDVKM. This CDR3 comprises 15 residues. CDR3: CASSPPDRVREKLFF. In nucleotides, the CDR3 is TGTGCCAGCAGTCCCCCCGACAGGGTCAGAGAAAAACTGTTTTTT.

The chain carries TRBV7-3 and TRBJ1-1; 12 bases are a match to TRBD1. Germline lookup yields CDR1 SGHTA and CDR2 FQGTGA. Unmatched junction bases numbered 9, after V lost 5 bases and J lost 8 bases. The CDR3 length is 15 residues. This chain's CDR3 is CASSPRGQGAQEAFF. CDR3 in DNA: TGTGCCAGCAGCCCACGGGGACAGGGGGCGCAGGAAGCTTTCTTT.

The J gene is TRBJ2-7, the V gene TRBV7-9; 12 bases match TRBD2. Germline CDR1 SEHNR, CDR2 FQNEAQ (reference sequence). Trimming removed 5 bases from V and 0 bases from J; junction bases left unmatched: 5. The CDR3 is 16 amino acids. The CDR3, as DNA: TGTGCCAGCAGCACTTGGACTAGCGGGATCTCCTACGAGCAGTACTTC. This sequence encodes CASSTWTSGISYEQYF. Together with reference TRBV7-9 and TRBJ2-7, the CDR3 gives the full variable domain: DTGVSQNPRHKITKRGQNVTFRCDPISEHNRLYWYRQTLGQGPEFLTYFQNEAQLEKSRLLSDRFSAERPKGSFSTLEIQRTEQGDSAMYLCASSTWTSGISYEQYFGPGTRLTVT.